This entry lists 9 T cell receptor beta chains sequenced from one sample in a study of CD8 T cells in ankylosing spondylitis. MiXCR was run by TCRdb on the 5' RACE reads, yielding one entry per CDR3 protein. The sample comprises approximately 180,000 distinct CDR3 sequences, roughly 18% of which are singletons, and 4.3% rests with the top ten. The sequenced sample consisted of blood, either unsorted or a sorted T cell fraction (not recorded which). These receptors all stem from a male donor under 30 with ankylosing spondylitis or in good health (not recorded which).

In its sample, this clonotype was seen a few times. This chain connects TRBV12-3 or TRBV12-4 to TRBJ2-1, with 8 positions matching TRBD1. This CDR3 is built from 14 residues. J was trimmed by 3 bases and V by 6 bases; bases with no gene match: 4. The CDR3 sequence: CASSPGTGYNEQFF. The CDR3, as DNA: TGTGCCAGCAGCCCTGGGACAGGCTACAATGAGCAGTTCTTC.

The chain joins TRBV27 to TRBJ1-5; D gene ambiguous. Germline V lookup: CDR1 MNHEY, CDR2 SMNVEV (reference sequence). The V and J ends lost 6 bases and 0 bases respectively, with 9 bases between them. The CDR3 has 14 amino acids. CDR3 sequence reads: CASRRGGSNQPQHF. The CDR3 DNA is TGTGCCAGCAGACGCGGCGGTAGCAATCAGCCCCAGCATTTT.

This clonotype was picked up many times. The chain uses TRBV28 and TRBJ1-2; D is perhaps TRBD1 (5 bases). V lost 0 bases and J lost 8, with 13 bases in between. The CDR3 totals 14 residues. Per the germline V gene, CDR1 is MDHEN and CDR2 is SYDVKM. CDR3 region: CASSLWATAWGYTF. DNA for the CDR3: TGTGCCAGCAGTTTATGGGCGACAGCATGGGGCTACACCTTC.

This clonotype was picked up many times. This sequence joins TRBV7-9 and TRBJ2-7, with D possibly being TRBD2 (6 bases). Germline V CDR1 and CDR2: SEHNR, FQNEAQ (reference sequence). V lost 4 bases, J lost 7 bases, and 20 bases lay in between. The CDR3 has 15 amino acids. The CDR3 reads CASSSDRTRRGEQYV. DNA of the CDR3: TGTGCCAGCAGCTCAGACCGGACCAGGAGGGGAGAGCAGTACGTC.

This clonotype was counted at least ten times. This chain joins TRBV11-2 and TRBJ1-2; possible D gene TRBD1, 5 bases. V was clipped by 5 bases and J by 8 bases, with 15 bases between them. The germline gives CDR1 SGHAT, CDR2 FQNNGV. The CDR3 covers 13 residues. The CDR3 loop reads CASSVAFGGGYTF. The CDR3 DNA reads TGTGCCAGCAGCGTCGCCTTTGGGGGAGGCTACACCTTC.

V and J are TRBV23-1 and TRBJ1-5; D remains ambiguous. TRBV23-1 is flagged as an ORF with uncertain function. Trimming removed 0 bases at V and 2 bases at J, with 14 bases between. This CDR3 has 17 residues. DNA for the CDR3: TGCGCCAGCAGTCAATCGGAGGCGTGGTGGGGCAATCAGCCCCAGCATTTT. Translated, it gives CASSQSEAWWGNQPQHF.

Many counts were recorded for this clonotype. For the CDR3, the DNA is TGCAGTGCTTCCGGGACTCTTGTTACCTCCTACGAGCAGTACTTC. This encodes CSASGTLVTSYEQYF. The J gene is TRBJ2-7, the V gene TRBV20-1; D may be TRBD2 (6 bases). The CDR3 is made up of 15 amino acids. Deletions cut 5 bases from V and 0 bases from J, with 17 bases between. Germline V gene lookup returns CDR1 DFQATT and CDR2 SNEGSKA (reference sequence).

This clonotype was picked up many times. The chain joins TRBV29-1 to TRBJ1-2; 9 bases are a match to TRBD1. CDR3 length: 13 amino acids. V was pared by 4 bases and J by 2 bases, with 2 bases of the junction left unmatched. Germline V gene lookup returns CDR1 SQVTM and CDR2 ANQGSEA. The CDR3 is CSVGDRVNYGYTF. The CDR3 coding sequence is TGCAGCGTTGGGGACAGGGTAAACTATGGCTACACCTTC. Full variable domain (outside the CDR3, taken from reference TRBV29-1 and TRBJ1-2): SAVISQKPSRDICQRGTSLTIQCQVDSQVTMMFWYRQQPGQSLTLIATANQGSEATYESGFVIDKFPISRPNLTFSTLTVSNMSPEDSSIYLCSVGDRVNYGYTFGSGTRLTVV.

The rearrangement uses TRBV25-1 and TRBJ2-4, with D perhaps TRBD2 (6 bases). Per the germline V gene, CDR1 is MGHDK and CDR2 is SYGVNS. The CDR3 has 15 residues. V gave up 5 bases and J gave up 0 bases, with 11 bases separating them. Here the CDR3 DNA reads TGTGCCAGCAGTTACAGGAGGGAAGCCAAAAACATTCAGTACTTC. This gives the protein CASSYRREAKNIQYF.